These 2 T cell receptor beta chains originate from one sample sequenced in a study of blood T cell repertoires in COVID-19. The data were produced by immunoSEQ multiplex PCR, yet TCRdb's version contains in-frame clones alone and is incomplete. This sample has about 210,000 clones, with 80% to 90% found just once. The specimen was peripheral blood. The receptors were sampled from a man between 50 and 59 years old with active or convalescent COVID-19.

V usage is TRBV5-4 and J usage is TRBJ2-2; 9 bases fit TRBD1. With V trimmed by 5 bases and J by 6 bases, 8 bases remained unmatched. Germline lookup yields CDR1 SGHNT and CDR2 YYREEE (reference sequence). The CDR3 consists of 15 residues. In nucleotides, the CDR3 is TGTGCCAGCAGACAGAACAGGGGGCCCGCCGGGGAGCTGTTTTTT. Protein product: CASRQNRGPAGELFF.

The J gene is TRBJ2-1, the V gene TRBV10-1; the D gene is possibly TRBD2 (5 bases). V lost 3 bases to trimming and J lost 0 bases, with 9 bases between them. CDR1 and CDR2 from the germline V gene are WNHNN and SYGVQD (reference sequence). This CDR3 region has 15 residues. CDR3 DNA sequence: TGCGCCAGCAGTGAAACGGGGAGCTCCTACAATGAGCAGTTCTTC. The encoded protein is CASSETGSSYNEQFF.